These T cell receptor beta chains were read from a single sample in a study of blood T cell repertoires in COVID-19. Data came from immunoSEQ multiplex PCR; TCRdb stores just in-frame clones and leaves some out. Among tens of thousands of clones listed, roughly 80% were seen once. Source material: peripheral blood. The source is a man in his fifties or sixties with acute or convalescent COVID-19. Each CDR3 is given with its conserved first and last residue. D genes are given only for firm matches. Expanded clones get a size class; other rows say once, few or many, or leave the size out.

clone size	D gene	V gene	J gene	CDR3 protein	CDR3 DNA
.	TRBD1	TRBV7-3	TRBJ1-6	CASSTTGARSPLHF	TGTGCCAGCAGTACAACAGGGGCTCGGTCACCCCTCCACTTT
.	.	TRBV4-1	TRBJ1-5	CASSQGVQPQHF	TGCGCCAGCAGCCAAGGAGTTCAGCCCCAGCATTTT
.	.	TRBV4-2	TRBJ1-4	CASSQLGEKLFF	TGTGCCAGCAGCCAACTCGGGGAAAAACTGTTTTTT
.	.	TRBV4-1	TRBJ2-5	CASGQKTQETQYF	TGCGCCAGCGGACAGAAAACTCAAGAGACCCAGTACTTC
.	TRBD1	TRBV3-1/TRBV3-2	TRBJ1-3	CASSRGGGVSGNTIYF	TGTGCCAGCAGCCGAGGGGGCGGGGTATCCGGAAACACCATATATTTT
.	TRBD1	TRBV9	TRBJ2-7	CASSLTGLDYEQYF	TGTGCCAGCAGTCTGACAGGGCTGGACTACGAGCAGTACTTC
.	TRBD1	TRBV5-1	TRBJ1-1	CASSLGDRGLGAFF	TGCGCCAGCAGCCTAGGCGACAGGGGGCTCGGGGCTTTCTTT
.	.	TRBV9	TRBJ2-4	CASSVGGRGADIQYF	TGTGCCAGCAGCGTAGGAGGGCGGGGCGCGGACATTCAGTACTTC
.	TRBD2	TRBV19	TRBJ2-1	CASSIREVAGDIEQFF	TGTGCCAGTAGTATTAGAGAGGTAGCGGGAGATATCGAGCAGTTCTTC
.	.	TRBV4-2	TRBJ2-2	CASSLLRGTGELFF	TGTGCCAGCAGCCTCCTCAGGGGCACCGGGGAGCTGTTTTTT
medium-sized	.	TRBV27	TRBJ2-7	CASSSGQMGFEQYF	TGTGCCAGCAGTTCCGGACAAATGGGGTTCGAGCAGTACTTC
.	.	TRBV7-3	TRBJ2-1	CASSFGGGSDEQFF	TGTGCCAGCAGCTTTGGTGGGGGGAGCGATGAGCAGTTCTTC
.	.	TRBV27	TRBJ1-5	CASSLSRGGPQHF	TGTGCCAGCAGTTTGTCCCGGGGGGGGCCCCAGCATTTT
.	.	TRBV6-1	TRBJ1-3	CASSDLPGTARPAIYF	TGTGCCAGCAGTGACCTCCCCGGGACTGCCAGGCCCGCCATATATTTT
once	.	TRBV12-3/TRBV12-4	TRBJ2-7	CASSFGSSYEQYF	TGTGCCAGCAGTTTTGGTAGTTCCTACGAGCAGTACTTC
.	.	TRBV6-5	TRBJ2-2	CASSRDTGELFF	TGTGCCAGCAGTCGCGACACCGGGGAGCTGTTTTTT
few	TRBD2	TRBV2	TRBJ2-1	CASNPSPGGNNEQFF	TGTGCCAGCAACCCAAGCCCGGGAGGGAACAATGAGCAGTTCTTC
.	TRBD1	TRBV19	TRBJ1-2	CASRPYGTGIYGYTF	TGTGCCAGTAGGCCCTACGGGACAGGGATCTATGGCTACACCTTC
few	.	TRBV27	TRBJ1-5	CASSLERGIDQPQHF	TGTGCCAGCAGTTTGGAAAGGGGGATTGATCAGCCCCAGCATTTT
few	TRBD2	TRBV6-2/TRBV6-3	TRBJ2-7	CASSEGTIYEQYF	TGTGCCAGCAGCGAAGGGACTATATACGAGCAGTACTTC
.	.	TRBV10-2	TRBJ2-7	CASARDRANEQYF	TGCGCCAGCGCTAGAGACAGAGCAAACGAGCAGTACTTC
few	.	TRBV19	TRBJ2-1	CASSLEGSSYNEQFF	TGTGCCAGTAGTCTCGAGGGAAGCTCCTACAATGAGCAGTTCTTC
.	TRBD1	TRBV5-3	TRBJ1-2	CARSFPGGNYGYTF	TGTGCCAGAAGCTTTCCAGGGGGGAACTATGGCTACACCTTC
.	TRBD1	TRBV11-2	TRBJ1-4	CASSFVEGQPEHEKLFF	TGTGCCAGCAGCTTCGTAGAGGGACAGCCTGAACATGAAAAACTGTTTTTT
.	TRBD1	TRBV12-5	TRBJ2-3	CASGLGTGEGGTDTQYF	TGTGCTAGTGGTTTGGGGACAGGGGAAGGAGGCACAGATACGCAGTATTTT
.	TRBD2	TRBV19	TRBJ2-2	CASSTLTSGRSGTGELFF	TGTGCCAGTAGTACGTTGACTAGCGGGAGATCTGGTACCGGGGAGCTGTTTTTT
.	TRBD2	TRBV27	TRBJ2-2	CASSWVLRRGATGELFF	TGTGCCAGCAGTTGGGTTCTTCGGCGGGGGGCCACCGGGGAGCTGTTTTTT
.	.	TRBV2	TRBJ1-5	CASSEARGAGQPQHF	TGTGCCAGCAGTGAAGCGCGGGGGGCTGGGCAGCCCCAGCATTTT
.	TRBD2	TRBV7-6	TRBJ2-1	CASSLVPSGRTGNEQFF	TGTGCCAGCAGCTTAGTCCCTAGCGGGAGGACCGGAAATGAGCAGTTCTTC
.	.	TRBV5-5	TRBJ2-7	CASSPSWGRNSYEQYF	TGTGCCAGCAGCCCGTCCTGGGGCAGAAACTCCTACGAGCAGTACTTC
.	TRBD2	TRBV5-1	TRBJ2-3	CASSQRTSGGATDTQYF	TGCGCCAGCAGCCAAAGGACTAGCGGGGGGGCAACAGATACGCAGTATTTT
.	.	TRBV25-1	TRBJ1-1	CASSEAGGRGVEAFF	TGTGCCAGCAGTGAGGCGGGCGGGCGAGGAGTTGAAGCTTTCTTT
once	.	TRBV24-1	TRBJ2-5	CATSDFVAGKQETQYF	TGTGCCACCAGTGATTTCGTGGCCGGGAAGCAAGAGACCCAGTACTTC
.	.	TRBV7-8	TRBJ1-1	CASSSLKNTEAFF	TGTGCCAGCAGCTCCCTAAAGAACACTGAAGCTTTCTTT
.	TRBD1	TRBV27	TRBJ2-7	CASSFLGTGNEQYF	TGTGCCAGCAGTTTCCTCGGGACAGGAAACGAGCAGTACTTC
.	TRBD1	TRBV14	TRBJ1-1	CASSRDRVGEAFF	TGTGCCAGCAGCCGAGACAGGGTGGGTGAAGCTTTCTTT
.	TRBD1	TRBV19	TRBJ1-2	CASSIGSGTGSGYTF	TGTGCCAGTAGTATTGGTTCCGGGACAGGGTCCGGCTACACCTTC
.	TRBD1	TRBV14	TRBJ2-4	CASSQEPPGQVNKNIQYF	TGTGCCAGCAGCCAAGAACCTCCGGGACAGGTGAACAAAAACATTCAGTACTTC
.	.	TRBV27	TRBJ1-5	CASSLGGPSQPQHF	TGTGCCAGCAGTTTAGGAGGACCGAGTCAGCCCCAGCATTTT
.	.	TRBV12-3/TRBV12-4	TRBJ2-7	CASSFGLYEQYF	TGTGCCAGCAGTTTCGGACTTTACGAGCAGTACTTC
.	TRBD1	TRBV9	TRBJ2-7	CASSAGTGNYEQYF	TGTGCCAGCAGCGCCGGGACAGGCAACTACGAGCAGTACTTC
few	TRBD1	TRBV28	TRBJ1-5	CASSRGQGREPQHF	TGTGCCAGCAGCCGAGGACAGGGTAGGGAGCCCCAGCATTTT
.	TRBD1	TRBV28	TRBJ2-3	CATLDRGQDTQYF	TGTGCCACCTTGGACAGGGGTCAAGATACGCAGTATTTT
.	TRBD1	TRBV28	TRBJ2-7	CASRLGQGLSYEQYF	TGTGCCAGCAGATTGGGACAGGGGCTCTCCTACGAGCAGTACTTC
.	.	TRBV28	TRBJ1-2	CASTNPTENYGYTF	TGTGCCAGCACGAACCCTACAGAGAACTATGGCTACACCTTC
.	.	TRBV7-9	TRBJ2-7	CASSPLMSSYYEQYF	TGTGCCAGCAGCCCCCTGATGTCGTCCTACTACGAGCAGTACTTC
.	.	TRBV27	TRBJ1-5	CASSLGRKQPQHF	TGTGCCAGCAGCCTAGGGAGAAAGCAGCCCCAGCATTTT
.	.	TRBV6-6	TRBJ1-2	CASSPTGTGYTF	TGTGCCAGCAGCCCAACAGGGACCGGCTACACCTTC
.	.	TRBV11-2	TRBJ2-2	CASSLVAQGTGELFF	TGTGCCAGCAGCTTAGTGGCCCAGGGCACCGGGGAGCTGTTTTTT
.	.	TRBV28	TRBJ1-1	CASSLPGWNTEAFF	TGTGCCAGCAGTTTACCAGGGTGGAACACTGAAGCTTTCTTT
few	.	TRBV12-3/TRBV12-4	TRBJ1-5	CASGGYSNQPQHF	TGTGCCAGCGGGGGCTATAGCAATCAGCCCCAGCATTTT
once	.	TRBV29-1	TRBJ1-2	CSAKQGEGYTF	TGCAGCGCCAAACAGGGAGAGGGCTACACCTTC
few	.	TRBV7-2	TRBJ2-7	CASSFTGFSYEQYF	TGTGCCAGCAGCTTCACAGGGTTCTCCTACGAGCAGTACTTC
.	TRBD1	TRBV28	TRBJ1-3	CASSLRTPTDRGYSIYF	TGTGCCAGCAGTTTGCGAACTCCTACCGACAGGGGATATAGCATATATTTT
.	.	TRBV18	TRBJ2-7	CASSPPNPSAYEQYF	TGTGCCAGCTCACCACCGAATCCTAGCGCGTACGAGCAGTACTTC